The 26 T cell receptor beta chains reported below all come from one sample, sequenced in a study of identifying expanded T cells in peripheral blood. Sequencing used immunoSEQ multiplex PCR; TCRdb keeps in-frame clones, though not all of them. The table includes around 60,000 clones, approximately 83% detected once. The sample comprised blood. These receptors were collected from a person aged 18-70 years in good health.

The chain couples TRBV5-1 to TRBJ1-2; weak D call: TRBD1 (5 bases). The germline V and J ends were trimmed by 4 bases and 8 bases, with 24 bases remaining between them. This CDR3 comprises 16 residues. The germline gives CDR1 SGHRS, CDR2 YFSETQ. CDR3 nucleotides: TGCGCCAGCAGCCCCTGGGACCCGGCCGAGGGTCGCGGCTACACCTTC. This sequence encodes CASSPWDPAEGRGYTF.

The V call is TRBV15, the J call TRBJ1-4, with a tentative D call TRBD1 (5 bases). The CDR3 totals 14 residues. Looked up from germline, CDR1 is LNHNV and CDR2 is YYDKDF (reference sequence). V was pared by 3 bases and J by 4 bases, with 9 bases between. The CDR3 reads CATSRGGFNEKLFF. In DNA form, the CDR3 reads TGTGCCACCAGCAGGGGGGGATTTAATGAAAAACTGTTTTTT.

The chain couples TRBV2 to TRBJ1-5; D perhaps matches TRBD1 (5 bases). The CDR3 contains 13 residues. CDR1 and CDR2 (germline): SNHLY, FYNNEI. V shed 3 bases and J shed 16 bases, with 19 bases lying between them. CDR3 nucleotides: TGTGCCAGCAGTGATACCGGGGCCCGCGTAGGACATTTT. It yields the protein CASSDTGARVGHF.

This chain connects TRBV2 to TRBJ2-7; D gene uncertain. CDR1 SNHLY and CDR2 FYNNEI come from the germline V gene. CDR3 length: 11 amino acids. V lost 3 bases to trimming and J lost 9 bases, with 9 bases between them. The chain's CDR3 is CASSDPRRQYF. The CDR3 coding sequence is TGTGCCAGCAGTGACCCTCGAAGGCAGTACTTC.

The CDR3 DNA sequence: TGTGCCAGCAGTTTAGCGGGCCGAGGGGAGACCCAGTACTTC. Its translation: CASSLAGRGETQYF. This sequence joins TRBV6-5 and TRBJ2-5; 7 bases are a match to TRBD2. V lost 4 bases to trimming and J lost 5 bases; unmatched junction nucleotides: 7. The CDR3 extends over 14 amino acids. The germline gives CDR1 MNHEY, CDR2 SVGAGI.

This chain uses TRBV7-9 with TRBJ2-5; D gene uncertain. The length of the CDR3 is 13 residues. The V gene's germline CDR1 is SEHNR and CDR2 FQNEAQ (reference sequence). The V end was cut by 3 bases, the J end by 0 bases, with 5 bases between. CDR3 bases: TGTGCCAGCAGCTTTACAAACCAAGAGACCCAGTACTTC. Encoded protein: CASSFTNQETQYF.

CDR3 sequence reads: CASRGTGGNTIYF. CDR3 DNA: TGTGCCAGCAGGGGGACAGGAGGAAACACCATATATTTT. The chain joins TRBV27 to TRBJ1-3, with 8 bases fitting TRBD1. There are 13 residues in the CDR3. Germline V gene data show CDR1 as MNHEY and CDR2 as SMNVEV (reference sequence). Unmatched junction bases numbered 2, after V lost 6 bases and J lost 4 bases.

The chain is built from TRBV7-8 and TRBJ1-3; perhaps TRBD1 as D (5 bases). The germline V gene has CDR1 SGHVS and CDR2 FQNEAQ. The CDR3 spans 15 residues. The V end was cut by 5 bases, the J end by 3 bases, with 14 bases between. The CDR3 spells CASSHSQGLGNTIYF. The CDR3 region has the DNA TGTGCCAGCAGCCATAGTCAGGGTCTTGGAAACACCATATATTTT.

The chain joins TRBV2 to TRBJ2-5; D possibly matches TRBD1 or TRBD2 (6 bases each). The CDR3 has 13 residues. Germline values: CDR1 SNHLY, CDR2 FYNNEI. V was clipped by 7 bases and J by 6 bases, with 15 bases between them. The CDR3 bases are TGTGCCAGCATCATACTAGGGGGGAAGACCCAGTACTTC. Amino acid sequence: CASIILGGKTQYF.

This clone appeared once. This chain connects TRBV19 to TRBJ1-1; the match to TRBD1 covers 11 bases. The junction had 5 bases not matched to a gene; V was cut back by 4 bases and J by 4 bases. The length of the CDR3 is 15 residues. Germline lookup yields CDR1 LNHDA and CDR2 SQIVND (reference sequence). The CDR3 reads CASSSGQGAGTEAFF. DNA for the CDR3: TGTGCCAGTAGTAGCGGACAGGGGGCCGGCACTGAAGCTTTCTTT.

The V gene is TRBV6-5, the J gene TRBJ2-2; D unresolved. Germline lookup yields CDR1 MNHEY and CDR2 SVGAGI. The ends were cut back, 2 bases at V and 4 bases at J, with 8 bases in the middle. The CDR3 covers 14 residues. The chain's CDR3 is CASSYDSATGELFF. The CDR3 bases are TGTGCCAGCAGTTACGATAGTGCCACCGGGGAGCTGTTTTTT.

This sequence joins TRBV11-2 and TRBJ2-7, with TRBD2 matching 10 bases. J gave up 4 bases and V 5 bases, and 5 bases lay outside the gene matches. Germline assignment: CDR1 SGHAT and CDR2 FQNNGV. The CDR3 spans 14 residues. The CDR3 DNA reads TGTGCCAGCAGCCGAGCTAGCGGGAGTTACGAGCAGTACTTC. This encodes CASSRASGSYEQYF.

This chain joins TRBV29-1 and TRBJ1-2; TRBD1 agrees at 7 bases. The germline V gene has CDR1 SQVTM and CDR2 ANQGSEA. V shed 6 bases, J shed 6 bases, and the junction held 10 bases outside the gene matches. CDR3 length: 13 amino acids. The CDR3 DNA sequence: TGCAGCGTCGACCGAGAACAGGGGAATGGCTACACCTTC. It translates to CSVDREQGNGYTF.

The genes are TRBV13 and TRBJ2-3; D is uncertain. Germline V lookup: CDR1 PRHDT, CDR2 FYEKMQ (reference sequence). The CDR3 is 11 amino acids. Trimming left V 6 bases short and J 1 base short, with 2 bases between. In nucleotides, the CDR3 is TGTGCCAGCAGTCGCACAGATACGCAGTATTTT. Residues: CASSRTDTQYF.

CDR3 nucleotide sequence: TGTGCCAGTATTGGGAGGGCGGATACGCAGTATTTT. It encodes CASIGRADTQYF. V usage is TRBV19 and J usage is TRBJ2-3; TRBD2 matches 7 bases. This CDR3 spans 12 amino acids. Germline lookup yields CDR1 LNHDA and CDR2 SQIVND (reference sequence). Unmatched junction bases numbered 4, after V lost 7 bases and J lost 6 bases.

This clone occurred a few times. This sequence joins TRBV4-3 and TRBJ2-1, with 9 bases that match TRBD2. J lost 0 bases, V lost 0 bases, and 0 bases had no gene match. CDR3 size: 16 residues. Per germline, CDR1 LGHNA and CDR2 YSLEER. For the CDR3, the DNA is TGCGCCAGCAGCCAAGAAGCGGGAGGCTCCTACAATGAGCAGTTCTTC. Translation gives CASSQEAGGSYNEQFF.

This chain connects TRBV19 to TRBJ1-1; tentative D call: TRBD1 (5 bases). The V end was cut by 9 bases, the J end by 7 bases, with 18 bases between. This CDR3 has 13 residues. Per germline, CDR1 LNHDA and CDR2 SQIVND (reference sequence). The CDR3 DNA reads as TGTGCCAGCGAGGACACCTCGAACTTTGAAGCTTTCTTT. This gives the protein CASEDTSNFEAFF.

This clone is termed medium-sized. This chain uses TRBV2 with TRBJ1-5; D unclear. In germline, CDR1 is SNHLY, CDR2 FYNNEI. V was trimmed by 7 bases and J by 6 bases, leaving 13 bases between them. CDR3 length equals 13 residues. CDR3: CASTPGLFQPQHF. CDR3 in DNA: TGTGCCAGCACTCCAGGTCTGTTTCAGCCCCAGCATTTT.

The V call is TRBV7-2, the J call TRBJ1-2; tentatively, D is TRBD1 (6 bases). V lost 3 bases, J lost 7 bases, and 18 bases lay in between. Germline assignment: CDR1 SGHTA and CDR2 FQGNSA. The CDR3 has 15 residues. CDR3 sequence: CASSLGGYRVRGYTF. The DNA for the CDR3 is TGTGCCAGCAGCTTGGGGGGTTACAGGGTGCGTGGCTACACCTTC. Together with reference TRBV7-2 and TRBJ1-2, the CDR3 gives the full variable domain: GAGVSQSPSNKVTEKGKDVELRCDPISGHTALYWYRQSLGQGLEFLIYFQGNSAPDKSGLPSDRFSAERTGGSVSTLTIQRTQQEDSAVYLCASSLGGYRVRGYTFGSGTRLTVV.

This chain uses TRBV12-5 with TRBJ2-5; D tentatively reads TRBD1 or TRBD2 (5 bases each). The CDR3 has 17 residues. Germline V lookup: CDR1 LGHNT, CDR2 FRNRAP. Trimming left V 4 bases short and J 9 bases short, with 27 bases between. As DNA, the CDR3 is TGTGCTAGTGGTTCCAAGAGGGGAGTAGCCGGCTCACTGGCCCAGTACTTC. It encodes CASGSKRGVAGSLAQYF.

This chain joins TRBV11-2 and TRBJ1-3; TRBD1 is a possible D gene (5 bases). V was trimmed by 5 bases and J by 0 bases, leaving 8 bases between them. The CDR3 runs to 14 residues. CDR1 SGHAT and CDR2 FQNNGV come from the germline V gene. Written as DNA, the CDR3 is TGTGCCAGCAGCACAGGAGACTCTGGAAACACCATATATTTT. Encoded protein: CASSTGDSGNTIYF.

J is TRBJ1-1 and V is TRBV30; no clear D. The CDR3 is made up of 14 amino acids. Germline V lookup: CDR1 GTSNPN, CDR2 SVGIG (reference sequence). Trimming stripped 2 bases from V and 0 bases from J, with 10 bases between. The CDR3 is CAWSLRRVNTEAFF. The CDR3 region has the DNA TGTGCCTGGAGTCTACGACGGGTGAACACTGAAGCTTTCTTT.

This clone is a singleton in its sample. The V gene is TRBV19, the J gene TRBJ2-5; D possibly corresponds to TRBD1 (6 bases). The CDR3 has 12 residues. Trimming took off 6 bases at V and 4 bases at J, with 9 bases between the two ends. CDR1 and CDR2 from the germline V gene are LNHDA and SQIVND (reference sequence). The CDR3 DNA reads TGTGCCAGTAGCAGGGGCGGAGAGACCCAGTACTTC. Encoded protein: CASSRGGETQYF.

This chain joins TRBV2 and TRBJ1-1; D is uncertain. There are 13 residues in the CDR3. V was clipped by 7 bases and J by 5 bases, with 14 bases between them. Germline V gene data show CDR1 as SNHLY and CDR2 as FYNNEI. The CDR3 loop is CASTSIPGTEAFF. CDR3 bases: TGTGCCAGCACGTCTATCCCGGGGACTGAAGCTTTCTTT.

This sequence joins TRBV2 and TRBJ2-3; D may be TRBD1 (5 bases). The CDR3 consists of 15 residues. The germline V and J ends were trimmed by 6 bases and 0 bases, with 13 bases remaining between them. Germline loops: CDR1 SNHLY, CDR2 FYNNEI. The CDR3 region is CASRELRTSTDTQYF. CDR3 sequence (DNA): TGTGCCAGCAGGGAACTGCGGACAAGCACAGATACGCAGTATTTT.

The chain recombines TRBV7-2 with TRBJ2-2, with TRBD1 identical over 9 bases. This CDR3 contains 14 residues. Trimming took 4 bases from V and 5 from J; bases not matched to a gene: 2. Per the germline V gene, CDR1 is SGHTA and CDR2 is FQGNSA. CDR3 sequence (DNA): TGTGCCAGCAGCTCAGGACAGGGGACCGGGGAGCTGTTTTTT. As protein: CASSSGQGTGELFF.